This T cell receptor beta chain was observed in a study of blood T cell repertoires in COVID-19. The V and J ends lost 6 bases and 2 bases, in that order; junction bases with no gene match: 13. This CDR3 is built from 17 residues. The V gene's germline CDR1 is MNHEY and CDR2 SVGEGT. TCRdb's copy holds only in-frame clones and misses some; the assay was immunoSEQ multiplex PCR. Of some 220,000 clones detected, around 80% appear once; the ten largest clones hold approximately 5.1%. The chain couples TRBV6-2 or TRBV6-3 to TRBJ2-7; the match to TRBD1 covers 10 bases. The TCR was taken from a woman aged 60-75 years who had recovered from COVID-19. Source material: peripheral blood. As DNA, the CDR3 is TGTGCCAGCAGCTCCTATTCTACCGGGACAGGGGCCTACGAGCAGTACTTC. Its translation: CASSSYSTGTGAYEQYF.